This T cell receptor beta chain was retrieved from a study of T cell responses to AZD1222 COVID-19 vaccine. The repertoire was sequenced with immunoSEQ multiplex PCR; TCRdb's copy has only in-frame clones and lacks some. This repertoire shows roughly 180,000 clones, 75% to 90% found once; its top ten account for about 6.9%. V was trimmed by 1 base and J by 14 bases, leaving 24 bases between them. Germline lookup yields CDR1 LGHDT and CDR2 YNNKEL (reference sequence). CDR3 length equals 17 residues. This clonotype was sampled from an adult in good health. The material was peripheral blood, obtained on day 0 of AZD1222 vaccination. The chain couples TRBV3-1 (or the pseudogene TRBV3-2) to TRBJ1-6, with D perhaps matching TRBD1 (6 bases). CDR3 in DNA: TGTGCCAGCAGCCAAGGGATGGGGGCCGGGGGGTTATTCGCCCTCCACTTT. Translated, it gives CASSQGMGAGGLFALHF.